This is a list of T cell receptor beta chains from one sample in a study of blood T cell repertoires in COVID-19. Data came from immunoSEQ multiplex PCR; TCRdb stores just in-frame clones and leaves some out. The sample has fewer than 85,000 clones, approximately 85% seen once. The source material was peripheral blood. The receptor source for this set is an elderly man with acute or convalescent COVID-19. CDR3s leave out the opening cysteine and the closing phenylalanine or tryptophan.

v_gene: TRBV14; CDR3aa: ASSQAFGGGETQY
v_gene: TRBV6-5; CDR3aa: ASSYSGGSNTDTQY
v_gene: TRBV6-2/TRBV6-3; CDR3aa: ASSSTGIYGYT
v_gene: TRBV7-2; CDR3aa: ASSLVASRVTSYEQY
v_gene: TRBV27; CDR3aa: ASSPTTGTGSPLH
v_gene: TRBV28; CDR3aa: ASSLGTGPNTEAF
v_gene: TRBV24-1; CDR3aa: ATSDSRTYEQY
v_gene: TRBV27; CDR3aa: ASSSSTRLNEQF
v_gene: TRBV4-3; CDR3aa: ASSQAGTSFNEQY
v_gene: TRBV7-3; CDR3aa: ASSLSGGGGANVLT
v_gene: TRBV7-2; CDR3aa: ASSLGLAGGMNEQY
v_gene: TRBV13; CDR3aa: ASSPRAGVSEQF
v_gene: TRBV7-3; CDR3aa: ASSSGTSAQETQY
v_gene: TRBV30; CDR3aa: AWIYRTGSHNEQF
v_gene: TRBV7-2; CDR3aa: ASSSQGGAGETQY
v_gene: TRBV18; CDR3aa: ASSPNREVNYGYT
v_gene: TRBV18; CDR3aa: ASSLGAGGYNEQF
v_gene: TRBV18; CDR3aa: ASSPPSSQGWQF
v_gene: TRBV27; CDR3aa: ASRPGLAGTGELF
v_gene: TRBV2; CDR3aa: ASSENRRGAYEQY
v_gene: TRBV29-1; CDR3aa: SVAKRPQGPTGELF
v_gene: TRBV28; CDR3aa: ASSFRWTGGDEQF
v_gene: TRBV7-2; CDR3aa: ASSLTGSGDTGELF
v_gene: TRBV5-1; CDR3aa: ASSRSGGNTEAF
v_gene: TRBV5-1; CDR3aa: ASSLSGSTGELF
v_gene: TRBV14; CDR3aa: ASTRGGSTEAF
v_gene: TRBV3-1/TRBV3-2; CDR3aa: ASSQGQLGFYSNQPQH
v_gene: TRBV19; CDR3aa: AAGEQGVKTQY
v_gene: TRBV7-8; CDR3aa: ASSLGGGYNEQF
v_gene: TRBV27; CDR3aa: ASSRIRQAQAPDTQY
v_gene: TRBV28; CDR3aa: ASSFRSRTDTQY
v_gene: TRBV3-1/TRBV3-2; CDR3aa: ASSQDFQGRNEQF
v_gene: TRBV7-2; CDR3aa: ASSTTGTSVSGANVLT